The 31 T cell receptor beta chains presented below share a single source sample, sequenced in a study of T cells expressing NK-cell markers. TCRdb reprocessed the 5' RACE reads and stores each CDR3 protein as one record, lacking DNA. This sample's table reports around 280,000 distinct CDR3 sequences. Sequencing was done on a sample of blood T cells: a sorted CD56 or NKG2C T cell subset, CD4+ or CD8+ T cells, or bulk PBMC T cells (not recorded which). These receptors were obtained from a man aged 18 to 30 in good health.

V usage is TRBV18 and J usage is TRBJ2-1; TCRdb returns TRBD2, unconfirmable since there is no DNA. This CDR3 contains 16 residues. From germline, CDR1 is KGHSH and CDR2 LQKENI. The CDR3: CASSPRPRGTDLEQFF.

The chain combines TRBV30 with TRBJ2-7; the D call of TRBD1 rests on TCRdb alone, since no DNA is present to check it. This CDR3 has 15 amino acids. Per the germline V gene, CDR1 is GTSNPN and CDR2 is SVGIG (reference sequence). This CDR3 reads CAWSGGTGVTSEQYF.

The chain carries TRBV10-3 and TRBJ2-6; no DNA is available, so the TRBD1 call from TCRdb remains unchecked. The CDR3 consists of 17 residues. Per the germline V gene, CDR1 is ENHRY and CDR2 is SYGVKD. CDR3 amino acids: CAMTHGQGLSGANVLTF.

This chain joins TRBV20-1 and TRBJ1-1. Germline CDR1 is DFQATT and CDR2 is SNEGSKA (reference sequence). This CDR3 is built from 12 residues. The CDR3 here is CSARDSLFEAFF.

The chain carries TRBV12-3 or TRBV12-4 and TRBJ2-3; there is no DNA to check the TCRdb D call of TRBD2. The CDR3 runs to 13 residues. CDR3 protein: CASSPLTSGTQYF.

This chain uses TRBV27 with TRBJ2-7; absent DNA, TCRdb's TRBD1 call cannot be checked. Per germline, CDR1 MNHEY and CDR2 SMNVEV (reference sequence). The length of the CDR3 is 15 residues. CDR3 protein: CASSGRVGMSYEQYF.

The V call is TRBV10-3, the J call TRBJ1-2; without DNA, the TCRdb call of TRBD1 cannot be checked. The CDR3 sequence is 13 residues long. Germline V lookup: CDR1 ENHRY, CDR2 SYGVKD. The CDR3 here is CAISGTGGPGYTF.

The chain uses TRBV20-1 and TRBJ2-1; the D call of TRBD1 rests on TCRdb alone, since no DNA is present to check it. The CDR3 runs 13 residues. Germline loops: CDR1 DFQATT, CDR2 SNEGSKA (reference sequence). The CDR3: CSPRQGDYNEQFF.

The CDR3 here is CATSGEVTGELFF. This chain connects TRBV15 to TRBJ2-2; TCRdb's D call, TRBD1, is unchecked because there is no DNA. Germline assignment: CDR1 LNHNV and CDR2 YYDKDF (reference sequence). CDR3 length: 13 residues.

V usage is TRBV10-3 and J usage is TRBJ1-1. Per the germline V gene, CDR1 is ENHRY and CDR2 is SYGVKD. The CDR3 is 13 amino acids. CDR3 sequence reads: CAISESLGAEAFF.

The V and J genes are TRBV7-3 and TRBJ2-7; checking the TCRdb D call of TRBD2 is not possible without DNA. In germline, CDR1 is SGHTA, CDR2 FQGTGA. The CDR3 runs to 14 residues. CDR3 sequence: CASSPSSDSYEQYF.

CDR3 in amino acids: CASSDVRQHTEAFF. The chain links TRBV6-1 to TRBJ1-1. The CDR3 loop spans 14 amino acids. Germline assignment: CDR1 MNHNS and CDR2 SASEGT.

J is TRBJ2-1 and V is TRBV12-3 or TRBV12-4; the TCRdb call, TRBD2, lacks DNA for checking. This CDR3 is 17 amino acids long. This CDR3 reads CASSTGLADSSYNEQFF.

The chain employs TRBV15 and TRBJ1-2. Per germline, CDR1 LNHNV and CDR2 YYDKDF (reference sequence). This CDR3 has 13 amino acids. The CDR3 reads CATSKDLNYGYTF.

The chain couples TRBV19 to TRBJ1-1. Per germline, CDR1 LNHDA and CDR2 SQIVND (reference sequence). The CDR3 spans 15 residues. CDR3 loop: CASSSSWAGLTEAFF.

V gene TRBV19 combines with J gene TRBJ1-2; there is no DNA to check the TCRdb D call of TRBD1. Germline assignment: CDR1 LNHDA and CDR2 SQIVND (reference sequence). CDR3 length: 13 residues. CDR3 residues: CAILTGTDYGYTF.

The chain combines TRBV30 with TRBJ2-1; with no DNA, the TCRdb D assignment of TRBD2 cannot be verified. CDR1 and CDR2 (germline): GTSNPN, SVGIG (reference sequence). The CDR3 runs 11 residues. The CDR3 spells CAWSPRGEQFF.

The chain uses TRBV2 and TRBJ2-1; TCRdb picks TRBD2, but there is no DNA to check that call. Germline loops: CDR1 SNHLY, CDR2 FYNNEI. This CDR3 contains 19 residues. The CDR3 region is CASSDLAGGGASSYNEQFF.

V and J are TRBV7-8 and TRBJ1-3. The CDR3 is made up of 14 amino acids. Germline V gene lookup returns CDR1 SGHVS and CDR2 FQNEAQ. Here the CDR3 reads CASRPQPSGNTIYF.

V is TRBV6-1 and J is TRBJ2-7; TCRdb reports TRBD2, a call that lacks DNA to check it against. Germline CDR1 MNHNS, CDR2 SASEGT. This CDR3 region has 14 residues. CDR3 sequence: CASGAGLAGGEQYF.

This chain uses TRBV11-2 with TRBJ1-1. The CDR3 covers 18 residues. CDR1 is SGHAT and CDR2 is FQNNGV in the germline V gene. The CDR3 loop reads CASSLGAAITLGNTEAFF. The variable domain in full, completed from reference TRBV11-2 and TRBJ1-1, reads EAGVAQSPRYKIIEKRQSVAFWCNPISGHATLYWYQQILGQGPKLLIQFQNNGVVDDSQLPKDRFSAERLKGVDSTLKIQPAKLEDSAVYLCASSLGAAITLGNTEAFFGQGTRLTVV.

The chain links TRBV6-4 to TRBJ2-2. Looked up from germline, CDR1 is MRHNA and CDR2 is SNTAGT. CDR3 length: 13 amino acids. CDR3 residues: CASSVENTGELFF.

The chain joins TRBV29-1 to TRBJ2-1; TCRdb calls TRBD2, which cannot be checked without DNA. The length of the CDR3 is 15 residues. CDR1 and CDR2 from the germline V gene are SQVTM and ANQGSEA. The CDR3 region is CSVVPAGKSYNEQFF.

The chain combines TRBV4-2 with TRBJ1-2; with no DNA, the TCRdb D assignment of TRBD1 cannot be verified. The germline V gene has CDR1 LGHNA and CDR2 YNFKEQ. This CDR3 spans 15 amino acids. CDR3 amino acids: CASSQGQEKGYGYTF.

The rearrangement links TRBV15 to TRBJ2-3; TCRdb lists TRBD2, though no DNA is available to test this call. The CDR3 sequence is 17 residues long. The germline CDR1 and CDR2 sequences are LNHNV and YYDKDF (reference sequence). CDR3 protein: CATSRPLVNVITDTQYF.

The chain has TRBV27 and TRBJ1-5. This CDR3 has 15 amino acids. CDR1 is MNHEY, CDR2 SMNVEV, per germline (reference sequence). CDR3 sequence reads: CASSPRGGWNQPQHF.

This chain links TRBV20-1 with TRBJ1-2; TCRdb's D call, TRBD1, is unchecked because there is no DNA. The germline gives CDR1 DFQATT, CDR2 SNEGSKA (reference sequence). CDR3 length: 11 amino acids. The CDR3 protein is CSARFPGGYTF.

The gene calls are TRBV5-1 and TRBJ2-3. Germline V lookup: CDR1 SGHRS, CDR2 YFSETQ. This CDR3 spans 16 amino acids. The CDR3 loop is CASSLTLQSSTDTQYF.

V usage is TRBV5-6 and J usage is TRBJ2-2. The CDR3 contains 16 residues. Germline CDR1 reads SGHDT; CDR2 reads YYEEEE. CDR3 sequence reads: CASSFGRFANTGELFF. Full variable domain (missing parts from reference TRBV5-6 and TRBJ2-2): DAGVTQSPTHLIKTRGQQVTLRCSPKSGHDTVSWYQQALGQGPQFIFQYYEEEERQRGNFPDRFSGHQFPNYSSELNVNALLLGDSALYLCASSFGRFANTGELFFGEGSRLTVL.

The rearrangement links TRBV9 to TRBJ2-5; TCRdb's assignment of TRBD1 cannot be checked, as there is no DNA. The V gene's germline CDR1 is SGDLS and CDR2 YYNGEE. The CDR3 runs 13 residues. The chain's CDR3 is CASSVRGGETQYF.

The genes are TRBV6-1 and TRBJ2-2; TCRdb selects TRBD1, and the lack of DNA leaves this call unchecked. The CDR3 contains 14 residues. In germline, CDR1 is MNHNS, CDR2 SASEGT. This CDR3 reads CASKHQGLTGELFF.